Detailed here is one T cell receptor (beta chain). Its antigen is unknown. Orbital computed tomography and thyroid ultrasound, together with serum TRAb and thyroxine and clinical symptoms, were used for diagnoses. The data belong to a study of T cells in Graves' hyperthyroidism and ophthalmopathy. Study context: At the time of initial diagnosis and before any treatment, peripheral blood was collected. Study-wide findings and caveats: Most thyroid clonotypes expanded above 0.001 were also detected in blood.

Losses at the gene ends were 6 bases for V and 2 bases for J; bases not matched to a gene: 5. Looked up from germline, CDR1 is LNHDA and CDR2 is SQIVND (reference sequence). The CDR3 loop spans 15 amino acids. It was RNA transcripts that yielded the amplified TCR beta CDR3 regions. HTBI primers drove first-round RT-PCR of the TCR CDR3. One entry per CDR3 protein results from TCRdb running MiXCR on the multiplex PCR reads. Of about 530,000 distinct CDR3 sequences listed, 17% are singletons. Sequences were obtained from blood. The receptor's source is a young woman with Graves' ophthalmopathy. The V gene is TRBV19, the J gene TRBJ1-5, with 9 bases identical to TRBD1. CDR3 amino acids: CASRVGQGGNQPQHF. Written as DNA, the CDR3 is TGTGCCAGTAGGGTGGGACAGGGTGGCAATCAGCCCCAGCATTTT.